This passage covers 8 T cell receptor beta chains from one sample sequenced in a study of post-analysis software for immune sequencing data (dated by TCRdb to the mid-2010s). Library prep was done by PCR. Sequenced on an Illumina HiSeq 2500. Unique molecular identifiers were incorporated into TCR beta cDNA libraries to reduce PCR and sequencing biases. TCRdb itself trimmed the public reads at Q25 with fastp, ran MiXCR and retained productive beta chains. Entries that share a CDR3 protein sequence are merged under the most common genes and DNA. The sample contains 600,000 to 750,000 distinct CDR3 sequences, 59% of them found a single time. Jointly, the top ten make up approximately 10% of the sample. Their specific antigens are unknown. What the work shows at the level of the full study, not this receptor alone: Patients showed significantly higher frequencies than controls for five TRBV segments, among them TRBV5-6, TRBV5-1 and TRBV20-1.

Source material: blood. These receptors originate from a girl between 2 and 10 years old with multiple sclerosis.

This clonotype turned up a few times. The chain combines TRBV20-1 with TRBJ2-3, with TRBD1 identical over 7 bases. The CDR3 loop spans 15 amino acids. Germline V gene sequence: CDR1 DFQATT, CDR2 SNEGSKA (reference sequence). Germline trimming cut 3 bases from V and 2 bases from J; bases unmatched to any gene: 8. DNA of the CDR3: TGCAGTGCTAGTGATACCGGGACAGTCACAGATACGCAGTATTTT. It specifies CSASDTGTVTDTQYF.

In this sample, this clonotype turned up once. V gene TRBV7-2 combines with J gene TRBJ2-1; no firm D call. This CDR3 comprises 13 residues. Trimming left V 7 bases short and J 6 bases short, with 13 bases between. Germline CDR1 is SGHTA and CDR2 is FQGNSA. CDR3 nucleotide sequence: TGTGCCAGCACCCCGAGCTTGGGCAATGAGCAGTTCTTC. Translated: CASTPSLGNEQFF.

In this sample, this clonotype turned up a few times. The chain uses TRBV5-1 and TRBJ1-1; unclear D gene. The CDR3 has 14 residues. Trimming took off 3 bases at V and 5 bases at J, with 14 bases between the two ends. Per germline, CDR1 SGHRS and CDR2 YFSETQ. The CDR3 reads CASSSGVERTEAFF. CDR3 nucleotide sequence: TGCGCCAGCAGCTCTGGGGTAGAGAGGACTGAAGCTTTCTTT.

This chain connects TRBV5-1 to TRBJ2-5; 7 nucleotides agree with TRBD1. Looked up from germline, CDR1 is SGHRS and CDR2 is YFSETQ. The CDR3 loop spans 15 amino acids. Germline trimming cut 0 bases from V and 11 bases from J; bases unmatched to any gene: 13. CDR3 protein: CASSLGDSRLGEQYF. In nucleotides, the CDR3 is TGCGCCAGCAGCTTGGGGGACAGCCGCCTTGGGGAGCAGTACTTC. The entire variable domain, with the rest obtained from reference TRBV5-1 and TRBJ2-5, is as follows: KAGVTQTPRYLIKTRGQQVTLSCSPISGHRSVSWYQQTPGQGLQFLFEYFSETQRNKGNFPGRFSGRQFSNSRSEMNVSTLELGDSALYLCASSLGDSRLGEQYFGPGTRLLVL.

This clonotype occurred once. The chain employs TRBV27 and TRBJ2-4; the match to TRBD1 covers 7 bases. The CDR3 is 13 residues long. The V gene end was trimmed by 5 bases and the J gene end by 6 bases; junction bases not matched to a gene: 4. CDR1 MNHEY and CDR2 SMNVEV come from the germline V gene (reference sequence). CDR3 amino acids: CASSLGDRNIQYF. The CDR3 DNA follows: TGTGCCAGCAGTCTAGGGGACAGAAACATTCAGTACTTC.

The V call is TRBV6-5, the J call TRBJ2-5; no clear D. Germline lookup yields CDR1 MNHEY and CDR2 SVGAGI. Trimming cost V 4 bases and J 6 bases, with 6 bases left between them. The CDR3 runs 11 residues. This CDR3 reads CASSFAKTQYF. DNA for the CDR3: TGTGCCAGCAGTTTCGCTAAGACCCAGTACTTC.

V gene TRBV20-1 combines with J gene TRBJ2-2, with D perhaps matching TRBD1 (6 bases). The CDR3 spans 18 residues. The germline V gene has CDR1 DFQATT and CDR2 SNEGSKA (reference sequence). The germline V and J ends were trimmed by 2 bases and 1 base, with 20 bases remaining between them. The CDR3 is CSARPSPFGGRNTGELFF. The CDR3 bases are TGCAGTGCTAGACCGTCCCCGTTTGGGGGCCGGAACACCGGGGAGCTGTTTTTT.

The CDR3, as DNA: TGTGCCAGCAGTGTCGCCCCAACTATTGTGGACAATGAGCAGTTCTTC. Its protein product is CASSVAPTIVDNEQFF. V and J are TRBV2 and TRBJ2-1; D remains ambiguous. The CDR3 has 16 residues. Germline CDR1 and CDR2: SNHLY and FYNNEI. V lost 4 bases to trimming and J lost 5 bases, with 18 bases between them.